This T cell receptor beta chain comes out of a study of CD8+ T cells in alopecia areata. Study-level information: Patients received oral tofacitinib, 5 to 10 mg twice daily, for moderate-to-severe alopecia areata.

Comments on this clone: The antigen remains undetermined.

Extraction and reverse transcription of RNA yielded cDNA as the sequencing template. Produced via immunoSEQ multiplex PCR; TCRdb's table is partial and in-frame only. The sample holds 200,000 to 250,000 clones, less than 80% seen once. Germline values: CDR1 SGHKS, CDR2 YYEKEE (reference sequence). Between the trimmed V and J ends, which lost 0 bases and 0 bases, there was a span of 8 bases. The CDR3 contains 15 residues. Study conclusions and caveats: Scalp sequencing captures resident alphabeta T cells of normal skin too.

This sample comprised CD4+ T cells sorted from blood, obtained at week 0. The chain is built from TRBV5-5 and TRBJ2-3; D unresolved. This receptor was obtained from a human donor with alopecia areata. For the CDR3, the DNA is TGTGCCAGCAGCTTGGGCACAAGGAGCACAGATACGCAGTATTTT. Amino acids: CASSLGTRSTDTQYF.